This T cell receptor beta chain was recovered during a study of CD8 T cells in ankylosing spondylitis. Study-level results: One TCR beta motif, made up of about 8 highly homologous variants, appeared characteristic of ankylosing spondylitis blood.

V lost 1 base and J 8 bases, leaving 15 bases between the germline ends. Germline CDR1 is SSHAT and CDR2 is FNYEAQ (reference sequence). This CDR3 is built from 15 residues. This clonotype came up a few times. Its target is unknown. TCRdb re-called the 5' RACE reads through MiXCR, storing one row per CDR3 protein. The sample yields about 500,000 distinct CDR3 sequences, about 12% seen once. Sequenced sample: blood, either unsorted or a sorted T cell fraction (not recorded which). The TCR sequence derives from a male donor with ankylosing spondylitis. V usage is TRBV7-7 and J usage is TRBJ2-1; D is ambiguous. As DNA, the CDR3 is TGTGCCAGCAGCTTAGGGACGAGAGAAATCGATGAGCAGTTCTTC. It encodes CASSLGTREIDEQFF.